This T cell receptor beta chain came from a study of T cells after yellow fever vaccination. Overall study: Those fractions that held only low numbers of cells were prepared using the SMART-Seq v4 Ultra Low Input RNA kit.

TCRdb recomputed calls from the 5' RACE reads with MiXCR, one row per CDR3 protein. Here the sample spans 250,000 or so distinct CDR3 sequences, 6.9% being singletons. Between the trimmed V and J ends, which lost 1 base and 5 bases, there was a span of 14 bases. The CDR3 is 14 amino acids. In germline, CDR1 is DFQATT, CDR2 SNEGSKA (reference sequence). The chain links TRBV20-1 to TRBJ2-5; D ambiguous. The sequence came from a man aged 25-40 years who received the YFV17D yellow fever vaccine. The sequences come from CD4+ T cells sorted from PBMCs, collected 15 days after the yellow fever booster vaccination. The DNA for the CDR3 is TGCAGTGCTAGAGGGTCTAGAAAAGTCGAGACCCAGTACTTC. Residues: CSARGSRKVETQYF.